This TCR beta chain was obtained from a study of regulatory T cells in long-lasting Graves disease. Time point in this sample: newly diagnosed GD, antithyroid drugs for less than 3 months. Isolated PBMC RNA provided the starting material for the TCR library. This clonotype was seen more than once but under ten times. Germline CDR1 is LGHDT and CDR2 is YNNKEL (reference sequence). Trimming left V 0 bases short and J 9 bases short, with 9 bases between. This CDR3 region has 13 residues. Researchers made TCR beta libraries by using iRepertoire HTBI primers and running Arm-PCR on CDR3 regions. MiXCR, applied by TCRdb to the multiplex PCR reads, yields one record per CDR3 protein. The sample carries 680,000 or so distinct CDR3 sequences, under 20% recorded once. This sample was shared with a second study, whose subject was T cells in Graves' hyperthyroidism and ophthalmopathy.

The material sequenced was peripheral blood mononuclear cells (PBMCs), taken at new diagnosis, from a patient treated with antithyroid drugs. The chain couples TRBV3-1 to TRBJ1-5; no firm D call. This receptor was taken from a woman aged 30 to 39 with Graves disease. The CDR3 region is CASSQELRSPQHF. DNA of the CDR3: TGTGCCAGCAGCCAAGAGTTAAGATCGCCCCAGCATTTT. The full variable domain, in which reference TRBV3-1 and TRBJ1-5 provide the parts outside the CDR3, is DTAVSQTPKYLVTQMGNDKSIKCEQNLGHDTMYWYKQDSKKFLKIMFSYNNKELIINETVPNRFSPKSPDKAHLNLHINSLELGDSAVYFCASSQELRSPQHFGDGTRLSIL.